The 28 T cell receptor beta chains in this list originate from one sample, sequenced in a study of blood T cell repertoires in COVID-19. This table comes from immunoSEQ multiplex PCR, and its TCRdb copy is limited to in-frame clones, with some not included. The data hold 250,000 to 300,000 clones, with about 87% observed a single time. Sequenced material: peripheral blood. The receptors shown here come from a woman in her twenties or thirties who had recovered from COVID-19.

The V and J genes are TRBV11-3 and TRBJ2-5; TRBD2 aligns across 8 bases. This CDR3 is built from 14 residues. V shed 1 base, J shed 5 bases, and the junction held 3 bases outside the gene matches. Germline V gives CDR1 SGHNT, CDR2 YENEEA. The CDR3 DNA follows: TGTGCCAGCAGCTTAGCTGGCGGGAGGGAGACCCAGTACTTC. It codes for CASSLAGGRETQYF. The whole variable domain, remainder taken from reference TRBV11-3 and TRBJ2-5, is EAGVVQSPRYKIIEKKQPVAFWCNPISGHNTLYWYLQNLGQGPELLIRYENEEAVDDSQLPKDRFSAERLKGVDSTLKIQPAELGDSAVYLCASSLAGGRETQYFGPGTRLLVL.

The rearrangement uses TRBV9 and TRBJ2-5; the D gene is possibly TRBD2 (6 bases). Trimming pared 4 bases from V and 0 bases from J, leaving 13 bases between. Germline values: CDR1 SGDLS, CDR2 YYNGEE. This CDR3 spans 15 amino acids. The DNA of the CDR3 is TGTGCCAGCAGCCCCCGCGGGGTCAACCAAGAGACCCAGTACTTC. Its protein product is CASSPRGVNQETQYF.

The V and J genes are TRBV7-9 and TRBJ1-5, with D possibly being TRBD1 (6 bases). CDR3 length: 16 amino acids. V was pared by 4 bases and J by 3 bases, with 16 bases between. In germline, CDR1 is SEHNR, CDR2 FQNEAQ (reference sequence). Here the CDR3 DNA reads TGTGCCAGCAGCTCCTTTTATGGGGGCCCCAATCAGCCCCAGCATTTT. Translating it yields CASSSFYGGPNQPQHF.

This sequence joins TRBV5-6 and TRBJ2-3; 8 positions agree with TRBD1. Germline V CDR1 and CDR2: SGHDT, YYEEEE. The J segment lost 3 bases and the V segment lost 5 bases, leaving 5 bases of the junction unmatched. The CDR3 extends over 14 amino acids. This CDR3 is CASRQGGATDTQYF. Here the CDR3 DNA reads TGTGCCAGCAGACAGGGGGGTGCAACAGATACGCAGTATTTT.

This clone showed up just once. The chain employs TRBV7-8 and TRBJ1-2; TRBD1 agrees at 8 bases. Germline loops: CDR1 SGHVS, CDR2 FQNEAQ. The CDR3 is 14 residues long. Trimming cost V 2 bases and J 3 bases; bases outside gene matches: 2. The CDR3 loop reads CASSLNRGDYGYTF. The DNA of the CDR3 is TGTGCCAGCAGCTTAAACAGGGGGGACTATGGCTACACCTTC.

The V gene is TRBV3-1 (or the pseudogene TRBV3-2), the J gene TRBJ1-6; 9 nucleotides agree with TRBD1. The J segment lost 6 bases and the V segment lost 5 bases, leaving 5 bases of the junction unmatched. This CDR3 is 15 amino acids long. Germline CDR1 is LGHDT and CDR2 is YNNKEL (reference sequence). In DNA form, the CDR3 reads TGTGCCAGCAGCTTCGGGGACAGGGCTAATTCACCCCTCCACTTT. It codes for CASSFGDRANSPLHF.

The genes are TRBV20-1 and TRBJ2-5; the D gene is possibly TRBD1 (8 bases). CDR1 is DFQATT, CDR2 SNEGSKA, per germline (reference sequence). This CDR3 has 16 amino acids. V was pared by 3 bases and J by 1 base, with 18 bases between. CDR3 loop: CSASQIGGTGQETQYF. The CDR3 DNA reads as TGCAGTGCTAGTCAGATCGGGGGGACAGGCCAAGAGACCCAGTACTTC.

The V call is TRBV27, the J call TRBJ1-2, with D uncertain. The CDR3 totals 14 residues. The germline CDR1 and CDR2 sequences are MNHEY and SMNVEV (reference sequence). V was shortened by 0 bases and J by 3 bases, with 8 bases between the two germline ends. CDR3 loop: CASSLSGRDYGYTF. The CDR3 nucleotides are TGTGCCAGCAGTTTATCGGGCAGAGACTATGGCTACACCTTC.

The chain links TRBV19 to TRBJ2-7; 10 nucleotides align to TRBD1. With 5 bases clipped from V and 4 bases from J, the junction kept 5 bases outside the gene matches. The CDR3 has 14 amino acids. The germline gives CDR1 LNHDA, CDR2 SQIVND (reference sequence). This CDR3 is CASSPRQGAYEQYF. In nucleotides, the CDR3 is TGTGCCAGTAGTCCCCGACAGGGGGCGTACGAGCAGTACTTC.

Here the CDR3 reads CASSLGQGARNSPLHF. Written as DNA, the CDR3 is TGCGCCAGCAGCTTGGGACAGGGGGCACGGAATTCACCCCTCCACTTT. This chain links TRBV5-1 with TRBJ1-6; 10 nucleotides match TRBD1. Trimming at V came to 0 bases and at J to 7 bases, leaving 4 bases not matched to a gene. Germline V gives CDR1 SGHRS, CDR2 YFSETQ. This CDR3 spans 16 amino acids.

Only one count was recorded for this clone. CDR3 residues: CSVRGMNTEAFF. CDR3 DNA: TGCAGCGTTAGGGGGATGAACACTGAAGCTTTCTTT. The J gene is TRBJ1-1, the V gene TRBV29-1; maybe TRBD1 (6 bases). V lost 5 bases, J lost 0 bases, and 7 bases lay in between. The germline gives CDR1 SQVTM, CDR2 ANQGSEA. This CDR3 is built from 12 residues.

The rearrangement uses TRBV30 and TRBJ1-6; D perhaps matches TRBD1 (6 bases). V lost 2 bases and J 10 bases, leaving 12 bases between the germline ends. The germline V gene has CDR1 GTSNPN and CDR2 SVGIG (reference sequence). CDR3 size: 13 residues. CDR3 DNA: TGTGCCTGGAGTCTGAAGAGGGGGTCACCCCTCCACTTT. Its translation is CAWSLKRGSPLHF.

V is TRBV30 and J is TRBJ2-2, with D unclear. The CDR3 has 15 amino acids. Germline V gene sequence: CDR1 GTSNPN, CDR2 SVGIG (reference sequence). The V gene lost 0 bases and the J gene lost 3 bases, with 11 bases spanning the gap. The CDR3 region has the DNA TGTGCCTGGAGTGTACTACCTAAAGACACCGGGGAGCTGTTTTTT. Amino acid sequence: CAWSVLPKDTGELFF.

The CDR3 region is CASSVEERGRSPLHF. CDR3 in DNA: TGTGCCAGCAGCGTAGAGGAGAGAGGTCGCTCACCCCTCCACTTT. This chain connects TRBV9 to TRBJ1-6; no firm D call. Germline V lookup: CDR1 SGDLS, CDR2 YYNGEE. This CDR3 comprises 15 residues. Deletions cut 0 bases from V and 10 bases from J, with 14 bases between. Full variable domain (remainder filled in from reference TRBV9 and TRBJ1-6): DSGVTQTPKHLITATGQRVTLRCSPRSGDLSVYWYQQSLDQGLQFLIQYYNGEERAKGNILERFSAQQFPDLHSELNLSSLELGDSALYFCASSVEERGRSPLHFGNGTRLTVT.

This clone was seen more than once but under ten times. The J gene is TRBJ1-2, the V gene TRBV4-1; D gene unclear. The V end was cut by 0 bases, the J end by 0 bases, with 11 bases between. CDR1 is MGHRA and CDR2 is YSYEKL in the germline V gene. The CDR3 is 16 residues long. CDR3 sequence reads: CASSQEARVPNYGYTF. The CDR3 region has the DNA TGCGCCAGCAGCCAAGAAGCCCGGGTCCCTAACTATGGCTACACCTTC.

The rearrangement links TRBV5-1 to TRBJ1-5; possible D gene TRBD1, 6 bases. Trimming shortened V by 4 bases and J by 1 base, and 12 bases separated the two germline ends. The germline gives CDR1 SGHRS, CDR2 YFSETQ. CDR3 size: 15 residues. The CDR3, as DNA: TGCGCCAGCAGCAAAAAGACAGGCAGCAATCAGCCCCAGCATTTT. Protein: CASSKKTGSNQPQHF.

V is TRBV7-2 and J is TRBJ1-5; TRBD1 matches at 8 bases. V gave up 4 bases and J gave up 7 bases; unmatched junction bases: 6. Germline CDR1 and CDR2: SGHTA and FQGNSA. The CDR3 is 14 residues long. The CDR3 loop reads CASSSRTGRQPQHF. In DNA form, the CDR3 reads TGTGCCAGCAGCTCCAGGACAGGGCGGCAGCCCCAGCATTTT. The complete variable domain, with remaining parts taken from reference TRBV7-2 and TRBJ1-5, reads GAGVSQSPSNKVTEKGKDVELRCDPISGHTALYWYRQSLGQGLEFLIYFQGNSAPDKSGLPSDRFSAERTGGSVSTLTIQRTQQEDSAVYLCASSSRTGRQPQHFGDGTRLSIL.

CDR3 sequence (DNA): TGCGCCAGCAGGGCAGGAGGGTACAATGAGCAGTTCTTC. Encoded protein: CASRAGGYNEQFF. The V gene is TRBV5-1, the J gene TRBJ2-1; a weak D match, TRBD2 (6 bases). The CDR3 has 13 residues. V was pared by 5 bases and J by 4 bases, with 10 bases between. Germline CDR1 reads SGHRS; CDR2 reads YFSETQ.

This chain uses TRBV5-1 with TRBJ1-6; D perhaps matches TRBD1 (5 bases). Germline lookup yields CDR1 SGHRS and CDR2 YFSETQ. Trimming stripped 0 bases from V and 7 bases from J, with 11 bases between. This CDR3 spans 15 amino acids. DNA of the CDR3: TGCGCCAGCAGCTTGGTTTCGGACACGAATTCACCCCTCCACTTT. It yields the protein CASSLVSDTNSPLHF.

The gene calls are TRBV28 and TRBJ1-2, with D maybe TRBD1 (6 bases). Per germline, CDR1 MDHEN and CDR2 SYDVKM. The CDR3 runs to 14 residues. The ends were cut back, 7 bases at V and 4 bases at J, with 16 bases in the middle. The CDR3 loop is CASTSSRTAYGYTF. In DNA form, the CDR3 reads TGTGCCAGCACCTCATCTCGGACAGCCTATGGCTACACCTTC.

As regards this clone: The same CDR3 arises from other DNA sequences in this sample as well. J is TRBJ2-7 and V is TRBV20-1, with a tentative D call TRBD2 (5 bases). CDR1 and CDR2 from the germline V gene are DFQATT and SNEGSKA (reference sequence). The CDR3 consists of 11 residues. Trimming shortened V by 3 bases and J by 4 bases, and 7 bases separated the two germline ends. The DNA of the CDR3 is TGCAGTGCTAGGGCGGGTTACGAGCAGTACTTC. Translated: CSARAGYEQYF.

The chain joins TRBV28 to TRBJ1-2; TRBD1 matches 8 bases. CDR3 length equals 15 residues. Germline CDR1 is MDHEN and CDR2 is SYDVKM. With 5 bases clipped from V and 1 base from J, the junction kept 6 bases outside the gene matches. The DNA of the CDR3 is TGTGCCAGCAGTCTGACAGGGGCCGGTAACTATGGCTACACCTTC. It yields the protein CASSLTGAGNYGYTF.

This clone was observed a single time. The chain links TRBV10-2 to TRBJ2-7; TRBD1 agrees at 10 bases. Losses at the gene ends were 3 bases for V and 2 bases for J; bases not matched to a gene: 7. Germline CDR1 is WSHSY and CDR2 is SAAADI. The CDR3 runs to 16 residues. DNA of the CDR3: TGCGCCAGCAGTGACCAGACAGGGGGCGAACCCTACGAGCAGTACTTC. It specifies CASSDQTGGEPYEQYF.

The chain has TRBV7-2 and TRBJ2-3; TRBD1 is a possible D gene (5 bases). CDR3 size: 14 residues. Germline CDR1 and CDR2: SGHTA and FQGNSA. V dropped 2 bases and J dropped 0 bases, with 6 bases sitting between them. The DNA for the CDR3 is TGTGCCAGCAGCTTAAGACAGAGCACAGATACGCAGTATTTT. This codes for CASSLRQSTDTQYF. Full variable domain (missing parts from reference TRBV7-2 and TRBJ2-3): GAGVSQSPSNKVTEKGKDVELRCDPISGHTALYWYRQSLGQGLEFLIYFQGNSAPDKSGLPSDRFSAERTGGSVSTLTIQRTQQEDSAVYLCASSLRQSTDTQYFGPGTRLTVL.

CDR3 DNA: TGCGCCAGCGGGATTGGGGACACCTACGAGCAGTACTTC. Residues: CASGIGDTYEQYF. The gene calls are TRBV5-1 and TRBJ2-7; D possibly corresponds to TRBD1 (6 bases). Germline CDR1 SGHRS, CDR2 YFSETQ. V gave up 7 bases and J gave up 2 bases, with 13 bases separating them. CDR3 length: 13 amino acids.

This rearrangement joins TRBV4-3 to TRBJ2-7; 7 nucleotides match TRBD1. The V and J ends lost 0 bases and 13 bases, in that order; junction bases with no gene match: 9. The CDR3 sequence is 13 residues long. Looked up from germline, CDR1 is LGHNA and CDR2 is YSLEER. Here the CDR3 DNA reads TGCGCCAGCAGCCAAGATCGCGGACAGGCGTTTTACTTC. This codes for CASSQDRGQAFYF.

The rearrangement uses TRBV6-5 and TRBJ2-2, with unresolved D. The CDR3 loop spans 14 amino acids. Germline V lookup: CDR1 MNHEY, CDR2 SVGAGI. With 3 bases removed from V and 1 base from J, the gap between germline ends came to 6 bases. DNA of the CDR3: TGTGCCAGCAGTTATAGTGGGAACACCGGGGAGCTGTTTTTT. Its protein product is CASSYSGNTGELFF.

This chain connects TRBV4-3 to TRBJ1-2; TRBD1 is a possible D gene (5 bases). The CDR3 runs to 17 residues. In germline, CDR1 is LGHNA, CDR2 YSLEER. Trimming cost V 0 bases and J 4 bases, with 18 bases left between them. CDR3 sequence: CASSQDNSGQLTYGYTF. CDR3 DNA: TGCGCCAGCAGCCAAGATAACTCAGGGCAGCTGACCTATGGCTACACCTTC.